The 2 T cell receptor beta chains reported below all come from one sample, sequenced in a study of blood T cell repertoires in COVID-19. Some clones are missing from TCRdb's copy, which holds only in-frame ones; the method was immunoSEQ multiplex PCR. This table holds tens of thousands of clones, roughly 80% found once. The sequenced sample was peripheral blood. The receptors were sampled from a man in his 70s with COVID-19, enrolled during active disease.

For the CDR3, the DNA is TGTGCCAGCATCGGGGACACTCAGAGCTCCTACGAGCAGTACTTC. Its translation is CASIGDTQSSYEQYF. V and J are TRBV28 and TRBJ2-7, with D tentatively TRBD1 (6 bases). Between the trimmed V and J ends, which lost 7 bases and 0 bases, there was a span of 16 bases. The CDR3 is 15 residues long. Germline V gene sequence: CDR1 MDHEN, CDR2 SYDVKM.

The chain links TRBV4-2 to TRBJ1-5, with 10 positions matching TRBD1. The CDR3 has 15 amino acids. The V segment lost 1 base and the J segment 5 bases; nucleotides outside the gene matches: 2. Germline lookup yields CDR1 LGHNA and CDR2 YNFKEQ. CDR3 sequence: CASSQAGTGDQPQHF. CDR3 DNA: TGTGCCAGCAGCCAAGCCGGGACAGGGGATCAGCCCCAGCATTTT.